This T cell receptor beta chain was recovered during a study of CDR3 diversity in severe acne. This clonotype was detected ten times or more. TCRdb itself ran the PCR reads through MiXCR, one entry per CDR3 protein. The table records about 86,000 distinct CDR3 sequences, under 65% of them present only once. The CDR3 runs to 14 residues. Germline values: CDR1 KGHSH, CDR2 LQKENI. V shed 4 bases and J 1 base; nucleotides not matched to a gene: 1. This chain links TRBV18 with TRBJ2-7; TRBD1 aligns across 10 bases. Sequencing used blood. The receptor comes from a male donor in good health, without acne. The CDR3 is CASSRGQGSYEQYF. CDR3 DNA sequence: TGTGCCAGCTCACGGGGACAGGGGTCCTACGAGCAGTACTTC.